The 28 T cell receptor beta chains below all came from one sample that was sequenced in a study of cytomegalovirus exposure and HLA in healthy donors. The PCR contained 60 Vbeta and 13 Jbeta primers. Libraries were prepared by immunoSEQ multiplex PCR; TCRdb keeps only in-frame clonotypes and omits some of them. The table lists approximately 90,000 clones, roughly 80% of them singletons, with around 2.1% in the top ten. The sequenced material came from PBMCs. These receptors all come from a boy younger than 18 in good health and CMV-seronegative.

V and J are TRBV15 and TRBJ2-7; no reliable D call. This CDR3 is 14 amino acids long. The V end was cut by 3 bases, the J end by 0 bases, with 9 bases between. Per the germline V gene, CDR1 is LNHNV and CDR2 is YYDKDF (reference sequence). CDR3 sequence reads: CATSRESGSYEQYF. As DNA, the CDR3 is TGTGCCACCAGCAGGGAGTCGGGCTCCTACGAGCAGTACTTC.

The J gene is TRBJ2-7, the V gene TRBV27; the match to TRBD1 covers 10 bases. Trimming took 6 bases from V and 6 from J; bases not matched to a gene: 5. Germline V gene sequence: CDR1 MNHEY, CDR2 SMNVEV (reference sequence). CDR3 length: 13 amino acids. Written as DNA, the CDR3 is TGTGCCAGCAGGGACAGGGGGATCGGCGAGCAGTACTTC. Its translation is CASRDRGIGEQYF.

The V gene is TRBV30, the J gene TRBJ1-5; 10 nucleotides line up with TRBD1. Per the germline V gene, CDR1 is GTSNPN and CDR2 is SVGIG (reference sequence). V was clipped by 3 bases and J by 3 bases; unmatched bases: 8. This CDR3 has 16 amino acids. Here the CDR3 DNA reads TGTGCCTGGAGAAGTCGGGACAGGGGCAACAATCAGCCCCAGCATTTT. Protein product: CAWRSRDRGNNQPQHF.

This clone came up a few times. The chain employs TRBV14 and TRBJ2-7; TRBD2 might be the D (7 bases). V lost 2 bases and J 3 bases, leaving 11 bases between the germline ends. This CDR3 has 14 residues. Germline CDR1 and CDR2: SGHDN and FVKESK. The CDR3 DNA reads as TGTGCCAGCAGCCAATCGCGGGGGCACTACGAGCAGTACTTC. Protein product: CASSQSRGHYEQYF.

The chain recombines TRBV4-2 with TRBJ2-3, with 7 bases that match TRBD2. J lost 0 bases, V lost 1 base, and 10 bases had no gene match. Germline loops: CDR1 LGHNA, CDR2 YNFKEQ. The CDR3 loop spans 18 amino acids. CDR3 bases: TGTGCCAGCAGCCAAGGCCAGGTCCCTAGCGGCAGCACAGATACGCAGTATTTT. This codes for CASSQGQVPSGSTDTQYF.

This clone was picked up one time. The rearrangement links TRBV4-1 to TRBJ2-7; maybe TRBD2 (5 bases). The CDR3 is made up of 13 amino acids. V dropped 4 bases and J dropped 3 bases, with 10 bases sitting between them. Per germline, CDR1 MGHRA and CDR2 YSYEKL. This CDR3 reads CASSPAGSYEQYF. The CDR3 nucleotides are TGCGCCAGCAGCCCCGCGGGCAGCTACGAGCAGTACTTC.

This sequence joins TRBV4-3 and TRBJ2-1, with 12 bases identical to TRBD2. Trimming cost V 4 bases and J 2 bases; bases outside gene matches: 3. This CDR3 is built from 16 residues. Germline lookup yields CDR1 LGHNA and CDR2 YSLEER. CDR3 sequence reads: CASSRGLAGTYNEQFF. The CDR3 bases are TGCGCCAGCAGCCGAGGACTAGCGGGAACCTACAATGAGCAGTTCTTC.

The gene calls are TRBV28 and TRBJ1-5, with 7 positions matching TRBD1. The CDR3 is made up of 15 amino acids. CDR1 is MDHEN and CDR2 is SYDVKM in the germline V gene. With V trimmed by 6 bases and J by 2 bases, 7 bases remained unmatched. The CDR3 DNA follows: TGTGCCAGCAGACCCGACAGGGAGGGCAATCAGCCCCAGCATTTT. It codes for CASRPDREGNQPQHF.

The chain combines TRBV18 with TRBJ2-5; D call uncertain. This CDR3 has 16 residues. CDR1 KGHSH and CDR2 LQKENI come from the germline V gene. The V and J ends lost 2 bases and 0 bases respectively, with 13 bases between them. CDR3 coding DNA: TGTGCCAGCTCACCAGTGAGGTCCCCTAACCAAGAGACCCAGTACTTC. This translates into CASSPVRSPNQETQYF. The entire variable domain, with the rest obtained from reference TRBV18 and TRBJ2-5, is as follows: NAGVMQNPRHLVRRRGQEARLRCSPMKGHSHVYWYRQLPEEGLKFMVYLQKENIIDESGMPKERFSAEFPKEGPSILRIQQVVRGDSAAYFCASSPVRSPNQETQYFGPGTRLLVL.

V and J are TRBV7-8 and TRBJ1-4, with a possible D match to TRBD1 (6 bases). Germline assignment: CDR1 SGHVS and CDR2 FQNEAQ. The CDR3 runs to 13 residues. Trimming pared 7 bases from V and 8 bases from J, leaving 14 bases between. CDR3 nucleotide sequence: TGTGCCAGCACCTTTCCGGGGGGCGAAAAACTGTTTTTT. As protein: CASTFPGGEKLFF. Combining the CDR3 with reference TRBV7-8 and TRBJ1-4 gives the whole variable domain GAGVSQSPRYKVAKRGQDVALRCDPISGHVSLFWYQQALGQGPEFLTYFQNEAQLDKSGLPSDRFFAERPEGSVSTLKIQRTQQEDSAVYLCASTFPGGEKLFFGSGTQLSVL.

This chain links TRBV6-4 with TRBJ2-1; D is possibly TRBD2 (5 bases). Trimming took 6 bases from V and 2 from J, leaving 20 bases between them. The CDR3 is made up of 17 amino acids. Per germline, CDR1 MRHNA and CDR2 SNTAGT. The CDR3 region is CASSDSPTGSTYNEQFF. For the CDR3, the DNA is TGTGCCAGCAGCGATTCCCCCACGGGGAGTACCTACAATGAGCAGTTCTTC.

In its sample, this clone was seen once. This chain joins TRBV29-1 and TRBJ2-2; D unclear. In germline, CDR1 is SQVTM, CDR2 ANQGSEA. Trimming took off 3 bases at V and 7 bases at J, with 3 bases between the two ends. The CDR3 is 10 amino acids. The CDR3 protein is CSVESGELFF. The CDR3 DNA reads TGCAGCGTTGAGAGCGGGGAGCTGTTTTTT.

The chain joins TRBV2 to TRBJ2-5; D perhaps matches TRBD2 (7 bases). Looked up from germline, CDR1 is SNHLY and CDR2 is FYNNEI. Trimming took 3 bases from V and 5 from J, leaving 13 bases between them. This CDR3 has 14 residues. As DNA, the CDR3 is TGTGCCAGCAGTGAGCGGAGGGGGGGTGAGACCCAGTACTTC. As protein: CASSERRGGETQYF.

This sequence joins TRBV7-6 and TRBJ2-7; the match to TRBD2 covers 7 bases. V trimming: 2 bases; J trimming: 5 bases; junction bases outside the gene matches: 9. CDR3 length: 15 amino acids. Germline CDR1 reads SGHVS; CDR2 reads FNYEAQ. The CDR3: CASSLYFREVDEQYF. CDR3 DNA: TGTGCCAGCAGCTTATATTTTCGGGAGGTTGACGAGCAGTACTTC.

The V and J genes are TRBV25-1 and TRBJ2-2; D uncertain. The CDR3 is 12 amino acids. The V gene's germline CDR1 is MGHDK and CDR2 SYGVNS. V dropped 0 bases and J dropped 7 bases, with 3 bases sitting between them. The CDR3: CASSEYVGELFF. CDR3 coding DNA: TGTGCCAGCAGTGAATACGTCGGGGAGCTGTTTTTT.

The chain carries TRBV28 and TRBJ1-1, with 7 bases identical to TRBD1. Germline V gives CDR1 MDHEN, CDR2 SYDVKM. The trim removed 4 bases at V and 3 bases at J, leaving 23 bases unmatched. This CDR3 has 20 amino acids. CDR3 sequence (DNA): TGTGCCAGCAGTTCTCCAACACAACGGCTGCCTCAGGGGGTGGACACTGAAGCTTTCTTT. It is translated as CASSSPTQRLPQGVDTEAFF.

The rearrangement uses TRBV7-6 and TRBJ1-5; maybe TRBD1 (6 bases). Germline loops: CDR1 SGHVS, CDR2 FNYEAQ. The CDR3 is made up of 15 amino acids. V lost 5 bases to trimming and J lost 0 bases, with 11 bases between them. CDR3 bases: TGTGCCAGCAGCCTGGGGGCCCTTAGCAATCAGCCCCAGCATTTT. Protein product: CASSLGALSNQPQHF.

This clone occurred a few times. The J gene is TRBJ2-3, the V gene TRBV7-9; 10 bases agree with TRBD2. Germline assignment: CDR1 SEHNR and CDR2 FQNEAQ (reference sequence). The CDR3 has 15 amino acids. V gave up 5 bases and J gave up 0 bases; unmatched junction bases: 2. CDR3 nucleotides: TGTGCCAGCAGCATGGGACTAGCGAGCACAGATACGCAGTATTTT. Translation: CASSMGLASTDTQYF.

The CDR3 loop reads CASSVGPSGTYEQYF. CDR3 in DNA: TGTGCCAGCAGCGTAGGGCCTAGCGGCACCTACGAGCAGTACTTC. The chain is built from TRBV9 and TRBJ2-7; 7 bases fit TRBD2. Trimming took 0 bases from V and 2 from J; bases not matched to a gene: 5. Germline V gene data show CDR1 as SGDLS and CDR2 as YYNGEE. The CDR3 is made up of 15 amino acids.

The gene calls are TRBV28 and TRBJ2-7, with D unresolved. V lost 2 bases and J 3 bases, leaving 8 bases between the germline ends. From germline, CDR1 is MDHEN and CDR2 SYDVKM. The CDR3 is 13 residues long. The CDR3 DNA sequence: TGTGCCAGCAGTTTAAGTCGGTTCTACGAGCAGTACTTC. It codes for CASSLSRFYEQYF.

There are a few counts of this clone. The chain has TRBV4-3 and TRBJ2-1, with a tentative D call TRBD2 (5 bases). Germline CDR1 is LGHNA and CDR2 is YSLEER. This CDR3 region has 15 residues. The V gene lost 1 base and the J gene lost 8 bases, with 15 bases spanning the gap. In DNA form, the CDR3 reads TGCGCCAGCAGCCAAGTCCTCGCCGGGGTGGATGAGCAGTTCTTC. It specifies CASSQVLAGVDEQFF.

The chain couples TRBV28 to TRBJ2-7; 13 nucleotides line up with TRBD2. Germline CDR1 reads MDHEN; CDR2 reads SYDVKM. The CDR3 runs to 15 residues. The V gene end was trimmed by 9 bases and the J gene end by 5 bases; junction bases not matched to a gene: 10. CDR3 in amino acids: CARGTGTSGKNEQYF. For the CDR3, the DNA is TGTGCCAGGGGAACCGGGACTAGCGGGAAGAACGAGCAGTACTTC.

The CDR3 region has the DNA TGTGCCAGCAGTTTATTAGCTAGCGGTGGCCATGAGCAGTTCTTC. Translation: CASSLLASGGHEQFF. This chain uses TRBV28 with TRBJ2-1; TRBD2 agrees at 7 bases. CDR1 MDHEN and CDR2 SYDVKM come from the germline V gene. V lost 1 base and J lost 8; bases outside the gene matches: 8. This CDR3 has 15 residues.

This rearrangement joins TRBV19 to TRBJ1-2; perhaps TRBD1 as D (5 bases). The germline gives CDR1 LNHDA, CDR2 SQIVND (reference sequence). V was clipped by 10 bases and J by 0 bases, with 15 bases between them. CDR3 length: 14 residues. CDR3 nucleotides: TGTGCCACTCAGGGAAGTAGATCTAACTATGGCTACACCTTC. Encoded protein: CATQGSRSNYGYTF.

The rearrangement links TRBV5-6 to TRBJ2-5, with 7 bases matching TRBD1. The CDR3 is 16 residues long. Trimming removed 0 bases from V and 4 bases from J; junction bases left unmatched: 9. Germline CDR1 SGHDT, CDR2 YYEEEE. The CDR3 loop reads CASSLADRVFGETQYF. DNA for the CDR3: TGTGCCAGCAGCTTGGCCGACAGGGTATTTGGAGAGACCCAGTACTTC.

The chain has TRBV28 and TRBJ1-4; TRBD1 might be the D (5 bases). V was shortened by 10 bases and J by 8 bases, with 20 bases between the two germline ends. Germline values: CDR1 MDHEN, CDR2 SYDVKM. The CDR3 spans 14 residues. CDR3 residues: CATRLGGGGEKLFF. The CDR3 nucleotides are TGTGCCACTCGGTTGGGTGGCGGGGGAGAAAAACTGTTTTTT. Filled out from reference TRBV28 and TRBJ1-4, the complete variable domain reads DVKVTQSSRYLVKRTGEKVFLECVQDMDHENMFWYRQDPGLGLRLIYFSYDVKMKEKGDIPEGYSVSREKKERFSLILESASTNQTSMYLCATRLGGGGEKLFFGSGTQLSVL.

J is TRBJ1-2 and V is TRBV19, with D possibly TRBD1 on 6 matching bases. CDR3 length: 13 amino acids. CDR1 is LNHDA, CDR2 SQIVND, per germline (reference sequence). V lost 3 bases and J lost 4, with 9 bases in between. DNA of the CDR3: TGTGCCAGTAGTATTAGGACAGTCTATGGCTACACCTTC. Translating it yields CASSIRTVYGYTF.

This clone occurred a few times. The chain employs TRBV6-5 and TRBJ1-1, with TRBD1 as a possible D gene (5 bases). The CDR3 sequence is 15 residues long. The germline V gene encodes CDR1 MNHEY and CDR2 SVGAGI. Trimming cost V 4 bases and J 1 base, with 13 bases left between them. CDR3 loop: CASSLYIRANTEAFF. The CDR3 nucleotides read TGTGCCAGCAGTTTGTACATCAGGGCGAACACTGAAGCTTTCTTT.